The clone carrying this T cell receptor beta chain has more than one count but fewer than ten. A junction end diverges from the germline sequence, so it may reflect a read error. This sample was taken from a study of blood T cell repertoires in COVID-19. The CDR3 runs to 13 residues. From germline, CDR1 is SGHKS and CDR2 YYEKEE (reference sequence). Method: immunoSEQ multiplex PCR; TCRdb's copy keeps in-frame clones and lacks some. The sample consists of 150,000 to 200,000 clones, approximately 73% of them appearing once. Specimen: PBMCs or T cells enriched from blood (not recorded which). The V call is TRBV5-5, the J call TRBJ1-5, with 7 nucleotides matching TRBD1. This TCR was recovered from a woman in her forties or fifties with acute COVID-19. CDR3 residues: CASSVAGRNRGDF. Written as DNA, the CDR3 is TGTGCCAGCAGCGTGGCCGGTAGGAACAGGGGAGATTTT.